This T cell receptor (beta chain) originates from a study of cytomegalovirus exposure and HLA in healthy donors (TCRdb year 2017). Regarding the complete study: According to an earlier analysis of several hundred of the donors, about 179 million T cells yielded over 90 million unique TCR beta sequences and approximately 300 Gb of sequence data. An early release covering roughly 640 HLA-typed donors comprised about 290 gigabases of sequencing data and roughly 85 million unique TCR sequences. Of the 300 to 500 genotyped donors, 81% were placed in the genetic ancestry cluster associated with self-reported Caucasian donors. The aim of the study was to test whether cataloging public T cell receptors could identify signatures of past pathogen exposure. Using immunosequencing, the study profiled T cell repertoires from 666 subjects and related those repertoires to cytomegalovirus serostatus. Along with the roughly 670-subject first cohort, a separate validation cohort of about 110 different subjects was used. To predict cytomegalovirus infection status, the study brought together high-throughput TCR immunosequencing, statistical association of individual TCRs with disease status, and machine learning. To study patterns of TCR occurrence, a later analysis re-analyzed previously published TCR beta repertoires from 700 or so donors and added high-resolution HLA genotyping. The later analysis used no new phenotypic data to find candidate immune exposures, relying instead on TCR beta sequences and their occurrence across donors. An earlier analysis of 587 of the donors applied high-throughput TCR beta sequencing to assess whether each TCR beta V gene segment acted as functional or pseudogenic. Donor age, sex, ethnicity and CMV serostatus were collected together with the repertoire data. In a later genetic analysis, genome-wide SNP genotypes for 398 of the 666 donors were used, and that subset was treated as a discovery cohort. All discovery cohort repertoires had been generated on a single sequencing platform. HLA typing included class I and class II loci at four-digit resolution. The number of donors typed differed by locus, with about 629-630 for A, B, C, DRB1 and DQB1, around 500 for DQA1, 606 for DPA1, and approximately 470 for DPB1. Because of strong linkage in the cohort, roughly five DR-DQ haplotypes were treated as single units for association and clustering. Across about 370 genotyped donors of the cohort, an average of roughly 250,000 unique TCR beta nucleotide sequences per donor were sequenced, and about a sixth of those sequences were non-productive.

The cohort comprised 710 or so healthy bone marrow donors. Cohort members were all nominally healthy when sampled, although unrecorded immune exposures were likely present. The donor was CMV seronegative and belonged to the group of over 300 seronegative cohort members. A peripheral blood sample was provided by each donor, and peripheral blood mononuclear cells were used for TCR beta sequencing. Genomic DNA extraction from the blood cell samples was performed with the Qiagen DNeasy Blood Extraction Kit. Overall study results and their limits: A cluster of highly shared sequence variants was judged likely to be a technical artifact of the sequencing pipeline. For the cohort, immune exposure information was limited to CMV serostatus. The cohort was sequenced for TCR beta chains only, and without alpha or paired-chain data the features that could be detected were limited. A total of 150 or so TCR beta chains were listed by the study as associated with cytomegalovirus. Most CMV-associated TCR beta chains appeared to be HLA-restricted in a later analysis, and the HLA associations seemed to be driven largely by CMV exposure. The classifier was reported to diagnose cytomegalovirus status with high specificity and sensitivity in both the original and validation cohorts. In a later analysis, several top co-occurrence clusters were reported to appear linked to parvovirus B19, influenza, CMV and Epstein-Barr virus. The earlier analysis of fewer than 750 of the donors excluded seventeen rarely observed V segments, including chromosome 9 orphons, because counts were too low. In a later analysis, the rate of TCR association differed among HLA loci, with DRB1 alleles having the most associated TCRs and HLA-C alleles having the fewest. A few of the identified cytomegalovirus-associated TCR beta chains were confirmed in vitro to be specific for cytomegalovirus antigens. In a later analysis, some 17,000 TCR beta sequences were associated with specific HLA alleles at a false discovery rate of 0.05. A further reported finding was that TCR beta sequences accurately predicted the HLA-A and HLA-B alleles for most subjects in the first cohort. Sequencing depth was assumed to be roughly uniform across donors in the presence/absence analyses, though that assumption may not hold. Some IMGT-functional V segments, including TRBV6-2 and TRBV6-3, could not be told apart with the 87-base-pair reads, so those segments were excluded. The authors suggested that the approach could potentially be generalized to other disease states and immunological phenotypes. Because HLA typing was missing for some donors at each locus, association tests included only the typed subset. Strong co-occurrence of HLA alleles, especially DR and DQ, made assigning TCR associations to individual alleles difficult. In an earlier analysis of 450 to 750 of the donors, most TCR beta V segments appeared in productive rearrangements about 87% or about 30% of the time, broadly matching IMGT annotations. A later genetic analysis reported fewer N-insertions in productive TCRs among donors in an Asian-associated ancestry cluster than the roughly 700-donor mean. A later analysis found that HLA-associated TCR beta chains were more clonally expanded and had lower generation probabilities than equally common non-associated chains. Correlated functional status among segregating V segments might reflect linkage disequilibrium, but an unknown experimental factor could not be ruled out. Across donors, most TCR sequences were observed very rarely, whereas some public TCRs were present in many individuals. A later genetic analysis associated a missense DCLRE1C variant with V-gene and J-gene trimming of TCR beta chains, and an independent cohort replicated the association.

Details on this clone: Its antigen is still unknown. Base qualities are not recorded, but no much larger clone differs from it by a single base.

Libraries were built with the immunoSEQ multiplex PCR assay. A mixture of 60 forward primers for TCR Vbeta segments and 13 reverse primers for TCR Jbeta segments was used in the multiplex PCR. The CDR3 region of rearranged TCR beta genes was amplified from genomic DNA by a multiplex PCR assay. The amplified TCR beta libraries were sequenced on the Illumina HiSeq System as 87-base-pair reads. Under the source paper's analysis protocol: A later analysis tallied 80 million to 95 million unique TCR beta chains across the 650 to 750 repertoires, and some 12 million of those chains were shared by two or more donors. To remove PCR and sequencing errors, raw reads were error-corrected and collapsed into unique sequences using a nearest-neighbor algorithm that merged closely related sequences. To assign V, D and J gene segments, CDR3 sequences were aligned to IMGT reference sequences. For a sequence to be retained, at least a six-nucleotide match to both a V gene segment and a J gene segment was required. A rearrangement was called productive if the CDR3 had no stop codons and remained in frame with V and J, and every other rearrangement was called non-productive. CDR3 was defined according to IMGT convention as the region running from the second conserved V-encoded cysteine to the conserved J-encoded phenylalanine. The earlier analysis of a few hundred of the donors excluded sequences that lacked an unambiguous match to a single V gene segment. In an earlier analysis of 587 of the donors, V segments were called functional above 56.7% productive rearrangements and were called segregating when the between-donor standard deviation exceeded 5%. A statistical classification framework was built to diagnose cytomegalovirus status from the catalog of TCR beta chain sequences. In a later analysis, TCR nucleotide sequences were compared against IMGT/GENE-DB human TR gene sequences so that V and J genes could be assigned. In a later analysis, CDR3 sequences and most-parsimonious VDJ recombination scenarios were assigned using the TCRdist pipeline. In a later analysis, each TCR beta chain was defined by its CDR3 amino acid sequence together with its V-gene family, and reads without a unique V-gene family were excluded. A later analysis removed 592 highly shared, low-generation-probability nucleotide sequences to deal with suspected cross-contamination and a sequencing artifact. In a later analysis, a clonal expansion index for each public chain was calculated from normalized within-repertoire ranks of inferred template counts. A later analysis computed generation probabilities with a VDJ recombination model fitted to out-of-frame rearrangements, and checked the results against IGoR. In a later analysis, TCR-TCR, TCR-HLA and TCR-CMV co-occurrence was scored with hypergeometric tests, and a repertoire-size bias correction was applied to TCR pairs. False discovery rates were estimated in a later analysis by permuting HLA or CMV assignments 20 times. In a later analysis, co-occurring TCRs were grouped using DBSCAN, with TCRdist sequence similarity added in when clustering inside HLA-allele-positive subsets. Repertoires with fewer than 30,000 or more than 120,000 public chains, plus five repertoires with anomalous nucleotide sharing, were excluded from co-occurrence clustering. As stored in TCRdb, this immuneACCESS dataset retains in-frame rearrangements with V and J assigned. A fraction of the clones does not appear; measured against another copy, unresolved V genes explain less than half of the discrepancy, and the remainder lacks a known reason. V and J calls and clone size come straight from that table; D and trimming were deduced from the DNA. Here the sample has more than 65,000 clones; about 75% occur a single time. Approximately 5.7% of the sample rests with the top ten.

From cysteine to phenylalanine, the CDR3 is 13 amino acids long. Solely the CDR3 DNA is kept, with 39 bases framed from the first base. Sequences WNHNN (CDR1) and SYGVQD (CDR2) are obtained from the germline V gene (reference sequence). V sheds 4 bases and J sheds 3 bases, leaving 10 bases between their ends. The chain is made from TRBV10-1 and TRBJ2-7; TRBD2 might be the D gene, on 5 matching bases. The sequence was obtained from a female donor in good health and CMV-seronegative. Sequencing was done on a sample of PBMCs. This receptor has the CDR3 CASSGGVGYEQYF. Read as DNA, the sequence is TGCGCCAGCAGTGGGGGAGTTGGCTACGAGCAGTACTTC.